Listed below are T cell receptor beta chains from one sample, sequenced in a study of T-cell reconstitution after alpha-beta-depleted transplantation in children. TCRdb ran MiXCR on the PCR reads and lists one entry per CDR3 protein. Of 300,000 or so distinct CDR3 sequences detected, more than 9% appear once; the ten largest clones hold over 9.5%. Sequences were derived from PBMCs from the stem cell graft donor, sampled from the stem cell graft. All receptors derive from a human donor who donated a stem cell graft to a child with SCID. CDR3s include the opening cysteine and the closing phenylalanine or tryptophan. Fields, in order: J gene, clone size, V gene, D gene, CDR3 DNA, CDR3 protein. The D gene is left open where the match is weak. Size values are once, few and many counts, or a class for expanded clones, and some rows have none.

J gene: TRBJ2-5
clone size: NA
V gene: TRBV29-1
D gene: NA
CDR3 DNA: TGCAGCGCCCTCGACCGAGGGGAGACCCAGTACTTC
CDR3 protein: CSALDRGETQYF

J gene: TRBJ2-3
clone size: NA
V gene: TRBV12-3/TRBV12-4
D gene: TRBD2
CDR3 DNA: TGTGCCAGCAGTTTAACGGGGGGAAGAGATACGCAGTATTTT
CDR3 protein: CASSLTGGRDTQYF

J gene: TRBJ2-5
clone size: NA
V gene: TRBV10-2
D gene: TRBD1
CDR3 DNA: TGCGCCAGCAGTGAGAGGACAGGGTACCAAGAGACCCAGTACTTC
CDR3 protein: CASSERTGYQETQYF

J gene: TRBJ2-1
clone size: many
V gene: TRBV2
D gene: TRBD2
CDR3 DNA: TGTGCCAGCAGTGAGGCGCGGGGGAAATACAATGAGCAGTTCTTC
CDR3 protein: CASSEARGKYNEQFF

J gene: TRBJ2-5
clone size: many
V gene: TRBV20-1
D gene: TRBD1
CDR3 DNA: TGCAGTGCTGCGGACAGGGGGCAAGAGACCCAGTACTTC
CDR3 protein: CSAADRGQETQYF

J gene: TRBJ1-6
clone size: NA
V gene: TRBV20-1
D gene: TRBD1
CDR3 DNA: TGCAGTGCCCTTATTTCAATTGGGACAGGGGCAGTTTCACCCCTCCACTTT
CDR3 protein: CSALISIGTGAVSPLHF

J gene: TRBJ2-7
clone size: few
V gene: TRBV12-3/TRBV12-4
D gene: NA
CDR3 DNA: TGTGCCAGCAGTTTAAACGCAGCTGTCGGCGAGCAGTACTTC
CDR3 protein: CASSLNAAVGEQYF

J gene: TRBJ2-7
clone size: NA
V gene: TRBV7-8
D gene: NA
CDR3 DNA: TGTGCCAGCAGCGAGCACGGCGGGCCGTACGAGCAGTACTTC
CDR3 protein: CASSEHGGPYEQYF

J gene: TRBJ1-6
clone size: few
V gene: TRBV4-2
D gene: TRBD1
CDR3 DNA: TGTGCCAGCAGCCAAGAAGGGACAGGGTTCTCACCCCTCCACTTT
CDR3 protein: CASSQEGTGFSPLHF

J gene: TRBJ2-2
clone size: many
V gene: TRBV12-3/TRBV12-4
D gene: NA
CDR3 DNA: TGTGCCAGCAGTTTAATGGCAGGTGGGACCGGGGAGCTGTTTTTT
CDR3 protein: CASSLMAGGTGELFF

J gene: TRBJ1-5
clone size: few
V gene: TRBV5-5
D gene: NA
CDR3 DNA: TGTGCCAGCAGCCCGTATTTAAGCCAGGGGAACCAGCCCCAGCATTTT
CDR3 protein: CASSPYLSQGNQPQHF

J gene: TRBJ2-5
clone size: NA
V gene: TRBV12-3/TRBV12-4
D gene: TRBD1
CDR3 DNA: TGTGCCAGCAGTCCTGCTGGACAGGCCGGGACCCAGTACTTC
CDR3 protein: CASSPAGQAGTQYF

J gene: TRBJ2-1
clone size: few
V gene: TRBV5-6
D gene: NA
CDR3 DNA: TGTGCCAGCAGTTACCAGGGGTCCCATGAGCAGTTCTTC
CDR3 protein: CASSYQGSHEQFF

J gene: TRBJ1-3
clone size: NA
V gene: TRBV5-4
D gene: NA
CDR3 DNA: TGTGCCAGCAGCTACCCCTCTGGAAACACCATATATTTT
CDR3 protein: CASSYPSGNTIYF

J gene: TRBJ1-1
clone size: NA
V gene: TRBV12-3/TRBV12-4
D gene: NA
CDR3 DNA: TGTGCCAGCGGGCCCCCGGGGGGAATGAACACTGAAGCTTTCTTT
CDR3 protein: CASGPPGGMNTEAFF

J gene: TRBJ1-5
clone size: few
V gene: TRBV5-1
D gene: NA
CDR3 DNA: TGCGCCAGCAGCCCGGACGGGGATAGCAATCAGCCCCAGCATTTT
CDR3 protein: CASSPDGDSNQPQHF

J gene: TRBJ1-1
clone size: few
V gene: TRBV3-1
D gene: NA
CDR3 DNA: TGTGCCAGCAGCACACACCCGGGACAGAACACTGAAGCTTTCTTT
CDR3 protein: CASSTHPGQNTEAFF

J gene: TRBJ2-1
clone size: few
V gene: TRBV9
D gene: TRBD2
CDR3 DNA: TGTGCCAGCAGCGTGACTAGAGCGGGGGGAAACAATGAGCAGTTCTTC
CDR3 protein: CASSVTRAGGNNEQFF

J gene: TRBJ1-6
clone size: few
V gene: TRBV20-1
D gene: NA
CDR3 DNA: TGCAGTGCTAGAGATCCACCAGGTCCTAATTCACCCCTCCACTTT
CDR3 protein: CSARDPPGPNSPLHF

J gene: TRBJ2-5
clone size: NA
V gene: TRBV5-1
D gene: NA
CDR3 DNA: TGCGCCAGCAGCGTCACAGGGTTGGAGACCCAGTACTTC
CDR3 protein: CASSVTGLETQYF

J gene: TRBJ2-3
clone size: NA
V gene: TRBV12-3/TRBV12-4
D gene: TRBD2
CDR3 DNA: TGTGCCAGCAGTTTCACTATCCAGCGGGGGGGCCGGTCTAGCACAGATACGCAGTATTTT
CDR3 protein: CASSFTIQRGGRSSTDTQYF

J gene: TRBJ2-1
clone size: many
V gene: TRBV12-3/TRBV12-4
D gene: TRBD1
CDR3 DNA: TGTGCCAGCAGTCCACCGGGACAGGGGGTATATGAGCAGTTCTTC
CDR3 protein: CASSPPGQGVYEQFF

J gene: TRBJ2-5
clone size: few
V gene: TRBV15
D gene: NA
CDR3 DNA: TGTGCCACCAGCAGAGATCGTGTTGGCGTCCCTCGAAGGGGCAACCAAGAGACCCAGTACTTC
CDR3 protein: CATSRDRVGVPRRGNQETQYF

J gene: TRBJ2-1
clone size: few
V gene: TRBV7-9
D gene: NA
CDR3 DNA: TGTGCCAGCAGGGACGATCAAATCTCCTACAATGAGCAGTTCTTC
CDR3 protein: CASRDDQISYNEQFF

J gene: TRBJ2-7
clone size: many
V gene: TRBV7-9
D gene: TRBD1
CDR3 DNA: TGTGCCAGCAGCTTACGGGGACAGGGCTACGAGCAGTACTTC
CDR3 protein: CASSLRGQGYEQYF

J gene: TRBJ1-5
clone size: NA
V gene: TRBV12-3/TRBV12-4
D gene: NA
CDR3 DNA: TGTGCCAGCGGTAGCGGGGGCAGCCAGCCCCAGCATTTT
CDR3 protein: CASGSGGSQPQHF

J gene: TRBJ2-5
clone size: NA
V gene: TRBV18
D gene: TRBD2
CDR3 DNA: TGTGCCAGCTCACCTGGGGCTAGCGGGCCCTCCAGGGAGACCCAGTACTTC
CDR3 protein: CASSPGASGPSRETQYF

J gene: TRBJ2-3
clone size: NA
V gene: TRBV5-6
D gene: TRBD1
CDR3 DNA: TGTGCCAGCAGCTCTACCCCCCGGACAGGGGGAACATCGCAGTATTTT
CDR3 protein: CASSSTPRTGGTSQYF

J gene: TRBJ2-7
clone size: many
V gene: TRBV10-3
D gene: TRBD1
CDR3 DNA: TGTGCCATCAGGCCGGGACAGGGGAACTACGAGCAGTACTTC
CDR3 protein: CAIRPGQGNYEQYF

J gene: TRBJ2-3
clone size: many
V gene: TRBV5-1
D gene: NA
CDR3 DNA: TGCGCCAGCAGCTTGGAAGGGGGTAGCACAGATACGCAGTATTTT
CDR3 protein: CASSLEGGSTDTQYF